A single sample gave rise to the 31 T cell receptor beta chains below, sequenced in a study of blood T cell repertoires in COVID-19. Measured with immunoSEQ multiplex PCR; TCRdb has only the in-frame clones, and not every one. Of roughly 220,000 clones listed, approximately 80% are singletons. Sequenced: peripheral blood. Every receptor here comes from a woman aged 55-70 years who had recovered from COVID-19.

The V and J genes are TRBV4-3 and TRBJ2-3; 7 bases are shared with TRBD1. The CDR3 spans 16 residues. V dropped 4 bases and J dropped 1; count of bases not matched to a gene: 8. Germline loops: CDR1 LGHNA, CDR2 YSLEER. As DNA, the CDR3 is TGCGCCAGCAGCCTACAAGGGGGCGTCGGCACAGATACGCAGTATTTT. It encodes CASSLQGGVGTDTQYF.

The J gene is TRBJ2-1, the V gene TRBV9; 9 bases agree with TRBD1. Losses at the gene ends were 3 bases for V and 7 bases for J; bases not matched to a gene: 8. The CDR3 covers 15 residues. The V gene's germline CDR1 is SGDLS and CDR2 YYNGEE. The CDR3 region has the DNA TGTGCCAGCAGCGCCACGGGACAGGGCGGTAATGAGCAGTTCTTC. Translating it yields CASSATGQGGNEQFF.

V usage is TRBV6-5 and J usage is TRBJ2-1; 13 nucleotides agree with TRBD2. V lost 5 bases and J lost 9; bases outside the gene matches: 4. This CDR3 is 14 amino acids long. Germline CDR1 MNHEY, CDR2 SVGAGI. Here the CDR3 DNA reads TGTGCCAGCAGTACTAGCGGGGGGGCAATTGAGCAGTTCTTC. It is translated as CASSTSGGAIEQFF.

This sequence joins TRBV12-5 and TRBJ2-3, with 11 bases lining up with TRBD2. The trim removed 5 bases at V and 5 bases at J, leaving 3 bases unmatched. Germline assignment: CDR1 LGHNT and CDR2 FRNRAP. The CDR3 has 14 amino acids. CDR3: CASGPGTSGDTQYF. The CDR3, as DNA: TGTGCTAGTGGTCCAGGGACTAGCGGAGATACGCAGTATTTT.

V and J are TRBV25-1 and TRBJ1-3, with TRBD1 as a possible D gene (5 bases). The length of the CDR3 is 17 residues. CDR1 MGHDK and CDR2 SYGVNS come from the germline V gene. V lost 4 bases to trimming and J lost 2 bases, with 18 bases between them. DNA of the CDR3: TGTGCCAGCAGTGCTGCGGCGGGGGTAGAACCTGGAAACACCATATATTTT. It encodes CASSAAAGVEPGNTIYF.

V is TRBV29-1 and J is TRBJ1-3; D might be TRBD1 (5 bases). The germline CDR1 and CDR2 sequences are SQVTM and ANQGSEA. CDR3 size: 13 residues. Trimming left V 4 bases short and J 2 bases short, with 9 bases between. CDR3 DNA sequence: TGCAGCGTTGGGCAGGGCACTGGAAACACCATATATTTT. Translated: CSVGQGTGNTIYF.

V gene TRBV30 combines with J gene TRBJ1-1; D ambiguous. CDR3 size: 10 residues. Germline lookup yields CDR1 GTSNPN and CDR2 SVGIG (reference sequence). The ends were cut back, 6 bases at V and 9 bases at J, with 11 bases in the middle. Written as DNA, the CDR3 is TGTGCCTGCTCCCTAGATAAAGCTTTCTTT. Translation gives CACSLDKAFF.

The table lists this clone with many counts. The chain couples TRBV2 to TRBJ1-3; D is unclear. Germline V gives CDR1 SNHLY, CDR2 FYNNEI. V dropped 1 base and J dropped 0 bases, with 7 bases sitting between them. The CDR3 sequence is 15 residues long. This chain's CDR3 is CASSEVRGSGNTIYF. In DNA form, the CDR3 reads TGTGCCAGCAGTGAAGTTAGAGGCTCTGGAAACACCATATATTTT.

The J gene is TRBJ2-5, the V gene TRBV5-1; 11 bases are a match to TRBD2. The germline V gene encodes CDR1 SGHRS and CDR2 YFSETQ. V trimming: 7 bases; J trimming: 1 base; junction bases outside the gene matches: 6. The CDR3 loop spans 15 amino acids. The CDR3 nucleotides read TGCGCCAGCTCCTCTAGCGGGGGGCCCCAAGAGACCCAGTACTTC. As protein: CASSSSGGPQETQYF.

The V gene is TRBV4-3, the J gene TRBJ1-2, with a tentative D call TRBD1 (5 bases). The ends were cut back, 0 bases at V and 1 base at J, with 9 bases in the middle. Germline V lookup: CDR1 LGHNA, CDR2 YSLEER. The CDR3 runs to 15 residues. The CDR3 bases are TGCGCCAGCAGCCAAGATAGGGGCAGTAACTATGGCTACACCTTC. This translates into CASSQDRGSNYGYTF.

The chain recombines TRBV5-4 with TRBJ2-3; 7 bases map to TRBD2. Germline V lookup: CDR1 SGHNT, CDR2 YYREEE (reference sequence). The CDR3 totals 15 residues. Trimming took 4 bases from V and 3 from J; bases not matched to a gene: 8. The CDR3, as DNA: TGTGCCAGCAGCCCCTCCCAAGCGGGGACAGATACGCAGTATTTT. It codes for CASSPSQAGTDTQYF.

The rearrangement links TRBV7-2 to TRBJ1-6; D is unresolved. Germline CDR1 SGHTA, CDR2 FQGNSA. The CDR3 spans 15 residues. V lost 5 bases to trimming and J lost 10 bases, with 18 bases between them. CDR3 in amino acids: CASSTIWGAMSPLHF. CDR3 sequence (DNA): TGTGCCAGCAGCACCATTTGGGGAGCTATGTCACCCCTCCACTTT. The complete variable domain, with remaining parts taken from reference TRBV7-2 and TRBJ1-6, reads GAGVSQSPSNKVTEKGKDVELRCDPISGHTALYWYRQSLGQGLEFLIYFQGNSAPDKSGLPSDRFSAERTGGSVSTLTIQRTQQEDSAVYLCASSTIWGAMSPLHFGNGTRLTVT.

The DNA for the CDR3 is TGTGCCAGCAGGTCGAGGGCCGATGACCTCCTTGGGAATTCACCCCTCCACTTT. It translates to CASRSRADDLLGNSPLHF. The V gene is TRBV27, the J gene TRBJ1-6; D is unclear. V shed 6 bases and J shed 7 bases, with 25 bases lying between them. This CDR3 contains 18 residues. From germline, CDR1 is MNHEY and CDR2 SMNVEV (reference sequence).

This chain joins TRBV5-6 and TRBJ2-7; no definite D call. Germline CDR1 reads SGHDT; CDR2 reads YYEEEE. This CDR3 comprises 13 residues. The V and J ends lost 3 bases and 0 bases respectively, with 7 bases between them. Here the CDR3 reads CASSSRLSYEQYF. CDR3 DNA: TGTGCCAGCAGCTCTAGGCTCTCCTACGAGCAGTACTTC.

CDR3 protein: CASSQDPGPETQYF. CDR3 bases: TGTGCCAGCAGCCAAGATCCAGGGCCAGAGACCCAGTACTTC. This chain connects TRBV3-1 (or the pseudogene TRBV3-2) to TRBJ2-5; a possible D gene is TRBD1 (5 bases). The germline V gene encodes CDR1 LGHDT and CDR2 YNNKEL (reference sequence). Trimming left V 0 bases short and J 4 bases short, with 9 bases between. This CDR3 region has 14 residues.

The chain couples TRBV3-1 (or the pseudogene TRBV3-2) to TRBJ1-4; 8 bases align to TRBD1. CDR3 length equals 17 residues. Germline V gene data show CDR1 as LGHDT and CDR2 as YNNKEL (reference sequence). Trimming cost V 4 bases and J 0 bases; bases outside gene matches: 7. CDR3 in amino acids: CASSPRQGLPTNEKLFF. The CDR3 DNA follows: TGTGCCAGCAGCCCGCGACAGGGGTTACCAACTAATGAAAAACTGTTTTTT.

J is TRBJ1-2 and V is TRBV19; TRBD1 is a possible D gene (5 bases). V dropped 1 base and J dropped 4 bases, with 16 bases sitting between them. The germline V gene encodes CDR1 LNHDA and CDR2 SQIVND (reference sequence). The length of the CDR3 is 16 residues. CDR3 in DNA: TGTGCCAGTAGTATAGTCTTGGACACCGGTCCCTATGGCTACACCTTC. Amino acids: CASSIVLDTGPYGYTF.

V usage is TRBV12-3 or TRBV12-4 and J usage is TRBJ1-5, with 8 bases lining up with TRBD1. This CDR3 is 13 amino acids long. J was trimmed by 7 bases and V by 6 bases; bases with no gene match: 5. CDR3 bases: TGTGCCAGCAGACCGACAGGGGACCAGCCCCAGCATTTT. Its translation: CASRPTGDQPQHF.

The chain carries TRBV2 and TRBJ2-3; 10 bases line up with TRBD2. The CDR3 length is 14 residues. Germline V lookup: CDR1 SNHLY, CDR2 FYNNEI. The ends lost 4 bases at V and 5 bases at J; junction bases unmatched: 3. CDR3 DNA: TGTGCCAGCAGTGGGACTAGCGGTATAGATACGCAGTATTTT. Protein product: CASSGTSGIDTQYF. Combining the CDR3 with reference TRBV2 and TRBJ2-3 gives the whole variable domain EPEVTQTPSHQVTQMGQEVILRCVPISNHLYFYWYRQILGQKVEFLVSFYNNEISEKSEIFDDQFSVERPDGSNFTLKIRSTKLEDSAMYFCASSGTSGIDTQYFGPGTRLTVL.

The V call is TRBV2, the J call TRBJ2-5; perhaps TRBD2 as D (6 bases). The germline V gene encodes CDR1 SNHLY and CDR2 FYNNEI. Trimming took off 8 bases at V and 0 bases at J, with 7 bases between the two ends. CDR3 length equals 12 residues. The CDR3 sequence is CASGGYQETQYF. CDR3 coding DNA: TGTGCCAGCGGGGGGTACCAAGAGACCCAGTACTTC.

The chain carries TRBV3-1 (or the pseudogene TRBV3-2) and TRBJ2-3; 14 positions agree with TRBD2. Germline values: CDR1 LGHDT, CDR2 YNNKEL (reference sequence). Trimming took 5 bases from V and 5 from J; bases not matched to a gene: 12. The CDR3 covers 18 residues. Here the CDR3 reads CASSYGLAGGTVVDTQYF. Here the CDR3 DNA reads TGTGCCAGCAGCTACGGACTAGCGGGGGGTACTGTTGTAGATACGCAGTATTTT.

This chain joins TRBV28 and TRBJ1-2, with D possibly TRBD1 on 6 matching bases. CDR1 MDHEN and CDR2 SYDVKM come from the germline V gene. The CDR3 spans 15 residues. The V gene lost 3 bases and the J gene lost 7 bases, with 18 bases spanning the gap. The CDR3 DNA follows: TGTGCCAGCAGTTTCCGGGGTCGGACAGTGGGTGGCTACACCTTC. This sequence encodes CASSFRGRTVGGYTF.

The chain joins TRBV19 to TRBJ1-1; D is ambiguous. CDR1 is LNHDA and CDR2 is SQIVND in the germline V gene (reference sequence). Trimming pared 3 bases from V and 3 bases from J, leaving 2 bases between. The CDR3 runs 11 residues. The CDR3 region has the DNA TGTGCCAGTAGTATCTACACTGAAGCTTTCTTT. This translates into CASSIYTEAFF.

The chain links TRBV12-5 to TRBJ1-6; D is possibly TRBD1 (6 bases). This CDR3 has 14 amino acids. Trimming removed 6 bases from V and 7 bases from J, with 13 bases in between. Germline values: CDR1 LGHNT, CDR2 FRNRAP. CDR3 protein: CASGRTGSNSPLHF. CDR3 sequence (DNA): TGTGCTAGTGGCCGAACAGGGTCAAATTCACCCCTCCACTTT.

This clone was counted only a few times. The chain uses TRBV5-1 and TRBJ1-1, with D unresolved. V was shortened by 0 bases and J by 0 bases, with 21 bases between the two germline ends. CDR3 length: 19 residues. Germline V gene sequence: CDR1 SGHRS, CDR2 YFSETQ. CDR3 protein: CASSLDRLRGRRMNTEAFF. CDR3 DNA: TGCGCCAGCAGCTTGGATCGCCTGCGGGGTCGGAGAATGAACACTGAAGCTTTCTTT.

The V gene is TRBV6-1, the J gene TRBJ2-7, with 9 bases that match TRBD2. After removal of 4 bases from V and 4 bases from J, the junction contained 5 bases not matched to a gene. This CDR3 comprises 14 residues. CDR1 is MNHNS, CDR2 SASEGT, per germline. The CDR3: CASSGAGGTYEQYF. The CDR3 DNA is TGTGCCAGCAGTGGAGCGGGGGGTACGTACGAGCAGTACTTC.

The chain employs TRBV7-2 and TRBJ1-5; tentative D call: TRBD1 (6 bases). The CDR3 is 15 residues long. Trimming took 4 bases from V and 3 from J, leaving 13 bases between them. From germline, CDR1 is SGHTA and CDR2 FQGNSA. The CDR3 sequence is CASSYQAGANQPQHF. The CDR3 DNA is TGTGCCAGCAGCTACCAGGCGGGGGCCAATCAGCCCCAGCATTTT.

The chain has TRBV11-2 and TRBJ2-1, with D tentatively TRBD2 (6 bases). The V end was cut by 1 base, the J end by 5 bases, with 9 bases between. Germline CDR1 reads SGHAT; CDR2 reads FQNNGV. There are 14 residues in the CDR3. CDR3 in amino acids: CASSLGLVNNEQFF. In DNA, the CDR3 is TGTGCCAGCAGCTTAGGACTAGTCAACAATGAGCAGTTCTTC.

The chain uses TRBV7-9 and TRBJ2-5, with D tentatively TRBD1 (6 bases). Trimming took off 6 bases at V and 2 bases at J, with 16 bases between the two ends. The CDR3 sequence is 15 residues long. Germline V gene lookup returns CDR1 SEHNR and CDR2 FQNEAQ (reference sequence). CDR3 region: CASRGSGARQETQYF. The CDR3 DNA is TGTGCCAGCAGGGGGTCAGGGGCCAGGCAAGAGACCCAGTACTTC.

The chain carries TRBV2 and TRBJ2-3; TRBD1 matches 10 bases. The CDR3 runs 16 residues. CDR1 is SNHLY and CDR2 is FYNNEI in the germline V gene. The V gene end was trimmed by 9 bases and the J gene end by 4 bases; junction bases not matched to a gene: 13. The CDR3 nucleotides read TGTGCCAGTTCAGCACAGGGGACAGGGGTGTCAGATACGCAGTATTTT. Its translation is CASSAQGTGVSDTQYF. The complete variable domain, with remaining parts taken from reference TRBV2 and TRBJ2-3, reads EPEVTQTPSHQVTQMGQEVILRCVPISNHLYFYWYRQILGQKVEFLVSFYNNEISEKSEIFDDQFSVERPDGSNFTLKIRSTKLEDSAMYFCASSAQGTGVSDTQYFGPGTRLTVL.

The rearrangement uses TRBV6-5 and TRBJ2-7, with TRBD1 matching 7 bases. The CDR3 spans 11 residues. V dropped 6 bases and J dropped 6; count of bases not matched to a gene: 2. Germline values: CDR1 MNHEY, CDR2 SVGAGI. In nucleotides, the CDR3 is TGTGCCAGCAGGAGGGGGCCCGAGCAGTACTTC. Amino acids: CASRRGPEQYF.